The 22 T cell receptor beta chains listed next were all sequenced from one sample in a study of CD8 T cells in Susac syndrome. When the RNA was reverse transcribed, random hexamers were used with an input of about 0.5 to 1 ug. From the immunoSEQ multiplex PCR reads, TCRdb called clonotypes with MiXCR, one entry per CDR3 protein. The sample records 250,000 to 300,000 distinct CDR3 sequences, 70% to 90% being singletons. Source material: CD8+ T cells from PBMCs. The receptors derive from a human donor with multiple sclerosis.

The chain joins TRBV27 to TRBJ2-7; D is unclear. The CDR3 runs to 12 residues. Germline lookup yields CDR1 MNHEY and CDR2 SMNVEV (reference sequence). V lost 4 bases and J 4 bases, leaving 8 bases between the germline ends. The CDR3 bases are TGTGCCAGCAGTTCCTCCCGATACGAGCAGTACTTC. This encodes CASSSSRYEQYF.

The CDR3 reads CASSHPGSGTDEQFF. The DNA for the CDR3 is TGCGCCAGCAGCCACCCGGGGAGCGGGACGGATGAGCAGTTCTTC. This sequence joins TRBV4-1 and TRBJ2-1, with 7 bases identical to TRBD2. Germline CDR1 reads MGHRA; CDR2 reads YSYEKL. This CDR3 has 15 amino acids. Unmatched junction bases numbered 10, after V lost 3 bases and J lost 8 bases.

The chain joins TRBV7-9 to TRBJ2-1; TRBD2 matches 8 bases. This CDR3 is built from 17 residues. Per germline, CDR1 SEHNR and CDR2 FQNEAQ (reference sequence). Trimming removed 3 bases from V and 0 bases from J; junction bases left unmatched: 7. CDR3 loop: CASSLMGSGSSYNEQFF. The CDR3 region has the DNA TGTGCCAGCAGCTTGATGGGGAGCGGGAGCTCCTACAATGAGCAGTTCTTC.

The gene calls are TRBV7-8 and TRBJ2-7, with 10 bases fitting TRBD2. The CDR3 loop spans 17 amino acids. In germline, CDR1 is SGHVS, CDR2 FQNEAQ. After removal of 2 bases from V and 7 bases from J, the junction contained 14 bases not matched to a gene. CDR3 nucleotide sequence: TGTGCCAGCAGCTTACTCAGATCTAGCGGGAGCCTGTGGGAGCAGTACTTC. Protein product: CASSLLRSSGSLWEQYF.

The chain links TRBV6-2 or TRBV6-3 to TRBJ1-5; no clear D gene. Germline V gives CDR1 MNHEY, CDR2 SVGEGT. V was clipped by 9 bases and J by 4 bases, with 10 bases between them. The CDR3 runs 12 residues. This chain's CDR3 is CARPKGNQPQHF. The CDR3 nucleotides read TGTGCCAGACCTAAGGGAAATCAGCCCCAGCATTTT.

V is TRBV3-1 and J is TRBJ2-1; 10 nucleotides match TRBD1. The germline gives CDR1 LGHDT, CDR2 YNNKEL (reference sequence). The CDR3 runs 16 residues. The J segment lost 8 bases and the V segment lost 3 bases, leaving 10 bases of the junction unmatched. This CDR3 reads CASSHFTGTGEDEQFF. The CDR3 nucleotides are TGTGCCAGCAGCCATTTTACCGGGACAGGGGAAGATGAGCAGTTCTTC.

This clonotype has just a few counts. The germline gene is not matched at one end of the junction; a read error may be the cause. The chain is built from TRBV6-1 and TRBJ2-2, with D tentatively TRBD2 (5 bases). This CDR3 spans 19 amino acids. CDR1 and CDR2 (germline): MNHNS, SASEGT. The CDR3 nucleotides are TGTGCCAGCAGTGAAGCTTTACGGGCGGTGCCGATGGGCACCGGGGAGCTCTTTTTT. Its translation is CASSEALRAVPMGTGELFF.

This CDR3 reads CASSFRLAGADTQYF. The CDR3 DNA reads as TGTGCCAGCAGTTTTAGACTAGCGGGAGCAGATACGCAGTATTTT. This chain uses TRBV27 with TRBJ2-3; 12 bases are shared with TRBD2. The CDR3 runs to 15 residues. Germline lookup yields CDR1 MNHEY and CDR2 SMNVEV (reference sequence). The V gene end was trimmed by 3 bases and the J gene end by 4 bases; junction bases not matched to a gene: 2.

This chain's CDR3 is CASSLGGRSYGYTF. The CDR3 DNA is TGTGCCAGCAGCTTAGGTGGTAGGAGCTATGGCTACACCTTC. This sequence joins TRBV11-2 and TRBJ1-2; no clear D gene. The CDR3 loop spans 14 amino acids. Per the germline V gene, CDR1 is SGHAT and CDR2 is FQNNGV. Trimming pared 1 base from V and 4 bases from J, leaving 10 bases between.

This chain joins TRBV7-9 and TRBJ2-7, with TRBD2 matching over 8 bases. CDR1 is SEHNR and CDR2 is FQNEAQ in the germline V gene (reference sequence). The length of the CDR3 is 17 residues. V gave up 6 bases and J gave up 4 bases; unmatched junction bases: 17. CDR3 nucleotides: TGTGCCAGCAGTCTAGGGCATAGGATAGCGGGAAGGTACGAGCAGTACTTC. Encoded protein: CASSLGHRIAGRYEQYF.

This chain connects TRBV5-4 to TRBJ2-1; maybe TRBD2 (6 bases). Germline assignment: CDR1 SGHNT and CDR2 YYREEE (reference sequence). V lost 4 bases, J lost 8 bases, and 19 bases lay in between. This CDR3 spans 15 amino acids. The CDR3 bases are TGTGCCAGCAGCGATCCGGGACTGGCGCTTGATGAGCAGTTCTTC. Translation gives CASSDPGLALDEQFF.

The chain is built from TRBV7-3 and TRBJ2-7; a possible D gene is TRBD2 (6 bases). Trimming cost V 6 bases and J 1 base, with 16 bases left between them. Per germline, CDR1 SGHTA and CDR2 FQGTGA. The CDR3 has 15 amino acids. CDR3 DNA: TGTGCCAGCAGTCAGGAGCTAGCGCCTTCCTACGAGCAGTACTTC. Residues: CASSQELAPSYEQYF.

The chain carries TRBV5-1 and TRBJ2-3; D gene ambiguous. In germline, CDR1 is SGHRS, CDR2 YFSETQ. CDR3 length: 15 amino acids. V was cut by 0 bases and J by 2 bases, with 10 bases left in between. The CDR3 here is CASSLASDNTDTQYF. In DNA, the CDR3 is TGCGCCAGCAGCTTGGCCAGTGACAACACAGATACGCAGTATTTT.

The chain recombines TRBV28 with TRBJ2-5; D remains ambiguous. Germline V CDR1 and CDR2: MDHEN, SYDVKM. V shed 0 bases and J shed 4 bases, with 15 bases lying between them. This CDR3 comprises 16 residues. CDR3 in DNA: TGTGCCAGCAGTTTATGGATCGATACGCAAGGAGAGACCCAGTACTTC. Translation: CASSLWIDTQGETQYF. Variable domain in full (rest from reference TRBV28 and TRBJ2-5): DVKVTQSSRYLVKRTGEKVFLECVQDMDHENMFWYRQDPGLGLRLIYFSYDVKMKEKGDIPEGYSVSREKKERFSLILESASTNQTSMYLCASSLWIDTQGETQYFGPGTRLLVL.

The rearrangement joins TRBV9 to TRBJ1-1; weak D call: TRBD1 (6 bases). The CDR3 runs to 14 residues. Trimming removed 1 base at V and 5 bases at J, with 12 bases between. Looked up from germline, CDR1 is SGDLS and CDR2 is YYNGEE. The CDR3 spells CASSVTLTGTEAFF. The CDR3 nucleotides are TGTGCCAGCAGCGTAACCCTCACAGGGACTGAAGCTTTCTTT.

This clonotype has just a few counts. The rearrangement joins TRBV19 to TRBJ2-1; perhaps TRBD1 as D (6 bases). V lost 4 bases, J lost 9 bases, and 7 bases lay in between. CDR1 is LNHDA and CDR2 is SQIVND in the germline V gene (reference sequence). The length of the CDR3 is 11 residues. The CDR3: CASSKGGEQFF. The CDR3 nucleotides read TGTGCCAGTAGTAAAGGGGGTGAGCAGTTCTTC.

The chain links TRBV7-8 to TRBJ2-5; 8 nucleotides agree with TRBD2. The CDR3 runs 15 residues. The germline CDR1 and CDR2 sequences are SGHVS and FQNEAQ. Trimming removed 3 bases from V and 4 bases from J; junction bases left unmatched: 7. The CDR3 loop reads CASSLSGSFVETQYF. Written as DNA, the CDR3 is TGTGCCAGCAGCTTGAGCGGGAGTTTCGTAGAGACCCAGTACTTC.

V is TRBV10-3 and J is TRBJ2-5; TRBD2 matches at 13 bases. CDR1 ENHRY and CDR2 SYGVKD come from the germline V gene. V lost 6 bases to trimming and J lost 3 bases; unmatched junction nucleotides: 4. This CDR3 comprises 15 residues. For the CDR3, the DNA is TGTGCCATCAGAGGAGGACTAGCGGGAGAAGAGACCCAGTACTTC. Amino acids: CAIRGGLAGEETQYF.

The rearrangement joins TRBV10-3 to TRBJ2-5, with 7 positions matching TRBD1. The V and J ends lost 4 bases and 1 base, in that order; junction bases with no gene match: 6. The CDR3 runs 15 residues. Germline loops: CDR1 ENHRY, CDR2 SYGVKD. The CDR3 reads CAISGDSKAQETQYF. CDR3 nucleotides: TGTGCCATCAGTGGGGACAGTAAAGCCCAAGAGACCCAGTACTTC.

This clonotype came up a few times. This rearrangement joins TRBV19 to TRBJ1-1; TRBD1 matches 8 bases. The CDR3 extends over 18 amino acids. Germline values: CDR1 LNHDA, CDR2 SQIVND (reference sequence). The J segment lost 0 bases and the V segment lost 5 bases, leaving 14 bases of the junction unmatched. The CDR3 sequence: CASSSGGHRLFMNTEAFF. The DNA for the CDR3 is TGTGCCAGTAGTTCAGGGGGCCACCGGCTATTTATGAACACTGAAGCTTTCTTT.

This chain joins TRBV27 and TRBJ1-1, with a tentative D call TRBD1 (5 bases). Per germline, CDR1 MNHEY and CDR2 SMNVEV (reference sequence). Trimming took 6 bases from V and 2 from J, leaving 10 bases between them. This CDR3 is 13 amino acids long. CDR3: CASSLGHNTEAFF. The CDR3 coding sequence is TGTGCCAGCAGCCTTGGACATAACACTGAAGCTTTCTTT.

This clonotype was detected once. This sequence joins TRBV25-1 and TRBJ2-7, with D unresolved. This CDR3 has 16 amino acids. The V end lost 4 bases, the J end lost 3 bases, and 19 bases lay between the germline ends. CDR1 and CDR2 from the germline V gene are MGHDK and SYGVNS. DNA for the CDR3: TGTGCCAGCAGTGGCTACGAGGCCCGTCGTTTCTACGAGCAGTACTTC. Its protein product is CASSGYEARRFYEQYF.